This paragraph reports one T cell receptor (beta chain). Trimming removed 7 bases from V and 2 bases from J; junction bases left unmatched: 8. CDR3 length: 14 amino acids. Germline values: CDR1 GTSNPN, CDR2 SVGIG (reference sequence). The sample is drawn from a study of blood T cell repertoires in COVID-19. This table comes from immunoSEQ multiplex PCR, and its TCRdb copy is limited to in-frame clones, with some not included. Of approximately 220,000 clones in the sample, about 85% were seen once. J is TRBJ2-7 and V is TRBV30, with 10 bases matching TRBD1. The sequence was collected from a woman aged 60-70 years who had recovered from COVID-19. The sequenced sample consisted of peripheral blood. Here the CDR3 reads CAYQRDRGPYEQYF. In DNA, the CDR3 is TGTGCCTACCAAAGGGACAGGGGACCCTACGAGCAGTACTTC.